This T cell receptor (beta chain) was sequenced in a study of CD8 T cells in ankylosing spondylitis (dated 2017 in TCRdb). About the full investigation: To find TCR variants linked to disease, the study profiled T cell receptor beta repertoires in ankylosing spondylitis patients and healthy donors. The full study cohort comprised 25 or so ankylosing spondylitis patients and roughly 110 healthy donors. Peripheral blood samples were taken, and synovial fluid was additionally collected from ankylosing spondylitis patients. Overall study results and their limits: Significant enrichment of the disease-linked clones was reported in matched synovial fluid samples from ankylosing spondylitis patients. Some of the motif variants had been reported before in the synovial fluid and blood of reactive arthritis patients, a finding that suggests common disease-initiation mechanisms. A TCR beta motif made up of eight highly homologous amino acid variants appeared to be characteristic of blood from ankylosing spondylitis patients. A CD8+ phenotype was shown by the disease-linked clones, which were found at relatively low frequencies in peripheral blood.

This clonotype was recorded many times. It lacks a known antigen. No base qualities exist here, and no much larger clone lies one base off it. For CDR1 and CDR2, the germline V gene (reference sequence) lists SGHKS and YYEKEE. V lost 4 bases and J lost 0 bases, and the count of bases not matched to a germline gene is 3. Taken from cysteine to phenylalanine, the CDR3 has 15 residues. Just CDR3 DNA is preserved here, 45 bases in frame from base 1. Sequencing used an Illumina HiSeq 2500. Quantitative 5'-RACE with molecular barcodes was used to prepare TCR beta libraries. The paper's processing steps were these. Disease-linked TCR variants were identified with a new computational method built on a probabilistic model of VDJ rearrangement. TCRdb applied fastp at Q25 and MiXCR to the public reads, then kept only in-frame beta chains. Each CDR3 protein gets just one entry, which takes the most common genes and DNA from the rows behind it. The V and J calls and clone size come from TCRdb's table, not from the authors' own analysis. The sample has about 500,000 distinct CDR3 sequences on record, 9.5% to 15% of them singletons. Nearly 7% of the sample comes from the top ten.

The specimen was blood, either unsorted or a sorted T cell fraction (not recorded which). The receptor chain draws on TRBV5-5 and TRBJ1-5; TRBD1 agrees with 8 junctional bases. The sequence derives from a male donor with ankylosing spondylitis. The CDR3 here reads CASSAGQASNQPQHF. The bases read TGTGCCAGCAGCGCGGGACAGGCTAGCAATCAGCCCCAGCATTTT.